This is a list of T cell receptor beta chains from one sample in a study of shared clonotypes between healthy human individuals. Sequencing was performed with immunoSEQ multiplex PCR; in TCRdb, only in-frame clones are kept and a portion is missing. The top ten clones hold 0.11% of a sample with 600,000 or so clones, around 95% of them seen once. Material: naive CD8+ T cells sorted from blood. All receptors derive from a woman in her thirties in good health. Each CDR3 is given with its conserved first and last residue. A D gene is named only where the DNA matches it firmly. Where a row states a size, it is once, few, many or the class of an expanded clone; other rows omit it.

d_gene	v_gene	j_gene	abundance	CDR3aa	CDR3nt
TRBD1	TRBV2	TRBJ2-7	NA	CASSGDRAAYEQYF	TGTGCCAGCAGTGGAGACAGGGCTGCCTACGAGCAGTACTTC
TRBD2	TRBV4-1	TRBJ2-3	NA	CASSQLDRALADTDTQYF	TGCGCCAGCAGCCAACTCGACCGGGCCCTAGCGGACACAGATACGCAGTATTTT
NA	TRBV19	TRBJ2-7	NA	CASSMGHQQVYEQYF	TGTGCCAGTAGTATGGGACACCAGCAAGTCTACGAGCAGTACTTC
TRBD2	TRBV10-2	TRBJ2-1	NA	CASSPVLAGGPGEQFF	TGCGCCAGCAGTCCCGTACTAGCGGGAGGGCCAGGGGAGCAGTTCTTC
TRBD2	TRBV2	TRBJ2-7	NA	CASTDVLTSGRVYEQYF	TGTGCCAGCACGGACGTCCTAACTAGCGGGAGAGTCTACGAGCAGTACTTC
NA	TRBV28	TRBJ1-5	NA	CASSFLVGGPGQPQHF	TGTGCCAGCAGTTTTTTGGTAGGGGGACCAGGACAGCCCCAGCATTTT
NA	TRBV27	TRBJ2-7	NA	CASSLSGDSYEQYF	TGTGCCAGCAGTTTATCCGGGGACTCCTACGAGCAGTACTTC
TRBD2	TRBV6-5	TRBJ2-1	NA	CASRTGLASRNEQFF	TGTGCCAGCAGGACAGGACTAGCGAGTCGCAATGAGCAGTTCTTC
NA	TRBV14	TRBJ2-7	NA	CASSQVAFPRGPSYEQYF	TGTGCCAGCAGCCAAGTGGCCTTTCCCAGGGGACCATCCTACGAGCAGTACTTC
NA	TRBV27	TRBJ2-1	NA	CASSLYGSYNEQFF	TGTGCCAGCAGTTTATATGGCTCCTACAATGAGCAGTTCTTC
NA	TRBV4-1	TRBJ2-7	NA	CASSHRGSILSYEQYF	TGCGCCAGCAGCCATAGGGGCTCTATTCTCTCCTACGAGCAGTACTTC
TRBD2	TRBV9	TRBJ2-1	NA	CASSVGTSGYNEQFF	TGTGCCAGCAGCGTAGGGACTAGCGGATACAATGAGCAGTTCTTC
NA	TRBV7-9	TRBJ1-4	NA	CASSLDSRITTNEKLFF	TGTGCCAGCAGCTTAGACAGCAGGATAACAACTAATGAAAAACTGTTTTTT
TRBD1	TRBV27	TRBJ1-3	NA	CASGPGQGARNTIYF	TGTGCCAGCGGTCCGGGACAGGGGGCAAGAAACACCATATATTTT
TRBD2	TRBV27	TRBJ2-3	NA	CASSLTAGTDTQYF	TGTGCCAGCAGTTTAACAGCGGGGACAGATACGCAGTATTTT
NA	TRBV9	TRBJ2-5	NA	CASSSRGTWDF	TGTGCCAGCAGCTCCCGGGGGACATGGGACTTC
TRBD2	TRBV27	TRBJ2-7	NA	CASNFVSGVVQQYF	TGTGCCAGCAATTTCGTCAGCGGGGTCGTGCAGCAGTACTTC
NA	TRBV6-6	TRBJ2-4	NA	CASRELVENIQYF	TGTGCCAGCAGGGAACTAGTGGAAAACATTCAGTACTTC
NA	TRBV28	TRBJ2-7	NA	CASSLMGLGSYEQYF	TGTGCCAGCAGTTTAATGGGTCTGGGTAGCTACGAGCAGTACTTC
NA	TRBV4-1	TRBJ1-5	NA	CASSQDREQPQHF	TGCGCCAGCAGCCAAGATAGGGAGCAGCCCCAGCATTTT
TRBD2	TRBV28	TRBJ2-1	NA	CASRPAGGSLYEQFF	TGTGCCAGCAGACCCGCCGGCGGGAGCTTATATGAGCAGTTCTTC
NA	TRBV30	TRBJ2-5	NA	CAWSVRGGQETQYF	TGTGCCTGGAGTGTACGCGGAGGCCAAGAGACCCAGTACTTC
NA	TRBV9	TRBJ1-5	NA	CASSGGSGQPQHF	TGTGCCAGCAGCGGGGGGTCCGGCCAGCCCCAGCATTTT
NA	TRBV7-8	TRBJ2-7	NA	CASSLGGQSYEQYF	TGTGCCAGCAGCTTAGGGGGGCAATCCTACGAGCAGTACTTC
NA	TRBV7-2	TRBJ2-2	NA	CASSWDLGAGELFF	TGTGCCAGCAGTTGGGACCTAGGGGCCGGGGAGCTGTTTTTT
TRBD2	TRBV10-3	TRBJ2-7	once	CAIMGEGYEQYF	TGTGCCATCATGGGGGAGGGGTACGAGCAGTACTTC
NA	TRBV9	TRBJ2-1	NA	CASSVGHNEQFF	TGTGCCAGCAGCGTAGGCCACAATGAGCAGTTCTTC
NA	TRBV5-1	TRBJ1-2	NA	CASSLARGLGGYTF	TGCGCCAGCAGCTTGGCCCGGGGGCTTGGTGGCTACACCTTC
TRBD1	TRBV19	TRBJ2-7	NA	CASSPGTGGYEQYF	TGTGCCTCTTCACCCGGGACAGGGGGCTACGAGCAGTACTTC
NA	TRBV2	TRBJ2-7	NA	CASRRDVSYEQYF	TGTGCCAGCAGGAGGGACGTTTCCTACGAGCAGTACTTC
TRBD1	TRBV7-9	TRBJ1-2	NA	CASSDRGLDYGYTF	TGTGCCAGCAGCGACAGGGGGCTGGACTATGGCTACACCTTC
NA	TRBV10-2	TRBJ2-7	NA	CASSEGHGGSGDYEQYF	TGCGCCAGCAGTGAGGGGCACGGGGGTAGCGGAGACTACGAGCAGTACTTC
NA	TRBV27	TRBJ1-1	NA	CASTPGLYFF	TGTGCCAGCACCCCGGGGCTCTATTTCTTT
TRBD1	TRBV7-8	TRBJ2-7	NA	CASSVPSGTAGYEQYF	TGTGCCAGCAGCGTACCGTCCGGGACAGCAGGCTACGAGCAGTACTTC
TRBD2	TRBV7-8	TRBJ2-4	once	CASTSQLAGEAKNIQYF	TGTGCCAGCACGAGCCAACTAGCGGGAGAGGCCAAAAACATTCAGTACTTC
TRBD1	TRBV5-4	TRBJ2-7	NA	CASSFQGAYEQYF	TGTGCCAGCAGCTTCCAGGGGGCGTACGAGCAGTACTTC
TRBD2	TRBV27	TRBJ2-3	NA	CASSRLALDTQYF	TGTGCCAGCAGCAGACTAGCTTTGGATACGCAGTATTTT
TRBD2	TRBV2	TRBJ2-1	NA	CASSLTGTSGIRNEQFF	TGTGCCAGCAGTCTAACCGGGACTAGCGGGATAAGGAATGAGCAGTTCTTC
NA	TRBV19	TRBJ1-1	NA	CASTLPWDGEAFF	TGTGCCAGTACCCTGCCCTGGGACGGTGAAGCTTTCTTT
TRBD1	TRBV28	TRBJ2-7	NA	CASSSGQGASSYEQYF	TGTGCCAGCAGTTCGGGACAGGGGGCCAGCTCCTACGAGCAGTACTTC
TRBD1	TRBV11-3	TRBJ2-7	NA	CASSQGALFPYEQYF	TGTGCCAGCAGCCAGGGGGCCCTCTTCCCCTACGAGCAGTACTTC
TRBD2	TRBV19	TRBJ2-7	NA	CASSIGAGAGYEQYF	TGTGCCAGTAGTATTGGAGCGGGAGCCGGGTACGAGCAGTACTTC
NA	TRBV27	TRBJ2-2	NA	CASSLYQGNTGELFF	TGTGCCAGCAGTTTATATCAGGGTAACACCGGGGAGCTGTTTTTT
NA	TRBV10-2	TRBJ2-7	few	CASRLNRMDEQYF	TGCGCCAGCAGACTAAATCGGATGGACGAGCAGTACTTC
TRBD1	TRBV28	TRBJ2-7	NA	CASSPGQGYEQYF	TGTGCCAGCAGTCCGGGACAGGGATACGAGCAGTACTTC
NA	TRBV7-9	TRBJ2-7	NA	CASSLGGFGYEQYF	TGTGCCAGCAGCTTAGGTGGGTTCGGATACGAGCAGTACTTC
NA	TRBV5-4	TRBJ1-1	NA	CASSLPFEENTEAFF	TGTGCCAGCAGCTTACCGTTCGAAGAGAACACTGAAGCTTTCTTT
TRBD2	TRBV2	TRBJ2-7	NA	CASISGKTYEQYF	TGTGCCAGCATTAGCGGGAAGACCTACGAGCAGTACTTC
NA	TRBV11-2	TRBJ2-7	NA	CASSLAPVYEQYF	TGTGCCAGCAGCCTCGCCCCAGTTTACGAGCAGTACTTC
NA	TRBV4-2	TRBJ1-2	NA	CASSTVLILDYGYTF	TGTGCCAGCAGCACAGTACTCATCCTTGACTATGGCTACACCTTC
NA	TRBV6-5	TRBJ1-2	NA	CASQGSDYGYTF	TGTGCCAGCCAGGGGTCGGACTATGGCTACACCTTC
TRBD1	TRBV5-5	TRBJ2-1	NA	CASSLQGDYNEQFF	TGTGCCAGCAGCTTGCAGGGGGACTACAATGAGCAGTTCTTC
TRBD2	TRBV27	TRBJ2-7	NA	CASSSYGGSGYEQYF	TGTGCCAGCAGTTCCTACGGAGGTAGCGGGTACGAGCAGTACTTC
TRBD2	TRBV28	TRBJ2-4	NA	CASSFMGEGKNIQYF	TGTGCCAGCAGTTTCATGGGGGAGGGCAAAAACATTCAGTACTTC
NA	TRBV29-1	TRBJ2-1	NA	CSVEGWQSSYNEQFF	TGCAGCGTTGAAGGCTGGCAGAGCTCCTACAATGAGCAGTTCTTC